These 14 T cell receptor beta chains were sequenced from one sample in a study of regulatory T cells in long-lasting Graves disease. Investigators prepared the TCR beta libraries by applying iRepertoire HTBI primers and Arm-PCR of CDR3 regions. A single record per CDR3 protein comes from TCRdb applying MiXCR to the multiplex PCR reads. The data show under 300,000 distinct CDR3 sequences, with 20% to 25% seen just once and roughly 13% held by the top ten. The time point here: newly diagnosed GD, antithyroid drugs for less than 3 months. From PBMCs, RNA was extracted and then used to make the TCR library. This specimen was peripheral blood mononuclear cells (PBMCs), taken at new diagnosis, from a patient treated with antithyroid drugs. The receptors derive from a female donor with Graves disease.

This clonotype was seen only a few times. V gene TRBV16 combines with J gene TRBJ1-3; no clear D. Germline-derived CDR1 and CDR2 are KGHSY and FQNENV. Trimming stripped 3 bases from V and 2 bases from J, with 2 bases between. The CDR3 runs to 12 residues. The CDR3 is CASSHPGNTIYF. CDR3 DNA: TGTGCCAGCAGCCACCCTGGAAACACCATATATTTT.

This clonotype was found many times. The chain has TRBV6-1 and TRBJ1-6; TRBD1 aligns across 8 bases. J gave up 7 bases and V 6 bases, and 5 bases lay outside the gene matches. The length of the CDR3 is 14 residues. The germline CDR1 and CDR2 sequences are MNHNS and SASEGT. CDR3 in amino acids: CASRRRQGNSPLHF. The CDR3 DNA reads TGTGCCAGCAGGAGACGACAGGGGAATTCACCCCTCCACTTT.

This clonotype occurred a few times. The genes are TRBV5-1 and TRBJ1-4, with TRBD1 as a possible D gene (5 bases). V was shortened by 0 bases and J by 8 bases, with 20 bases between the two germline ends. Germline CDR1 reads SGHRS; CDR2 reads YFSETQ. The CDR3 is made up of 17 amino acids. This CDR3 is CASSLVGDSRGGEKLFF. CDR3 DNA sequence: TGCGCCAGCAGCTTGGTGGGGGACTCCCGGGGAGGCGAAAAACTGTTTTTT.

Ten or more counts support this clonotype. The chain combines TRBV19 with TRBJ2-3; 9 positions match TRBD1. There are 17 residues in the CDR3. The germline V gene encodes CDR1 LNHDA and CDR2 SQIVND (reference sequence). Germline trimming cut 4 bases from V and 4 bases from J; bases unmatched to any gene: 12. CDR3 sequence reads: CASSRKGQGISPDTQYF. CDR3 bases: TGTGCCAGTAGTAGAAAGGGACAGGGTATTTCGCCAGATACGCAGTATTTT.

This clonotype was recorded at least ten times. This chain joins TRBV5-5 and TRBJ2-7, with 10 bases lining up with TRBD2. Germline V CDR1 and CDR2: SGHKS, YYEKEE (reference sequence). J was trimmed by 2 bases and V by 2 bases; bases with no gene match: 4. The length of the CDR3 is 15 residues. The CDR3 loop reads CASSFRTSGTYEQYF. CDR3 in DNA: TGTGCCAGCAGCTTCCGGACTAGCGGAACCTACGAGCAGTACTTC.

Comments on this clonotype: A single base is all that separates this from a far larger clone, so a read error is likely. The chain's CDR3 is CSAREAGGLNNEQFF. CDR3 nucleotide sequence: TGCAGTGCTAGAGAGGCCGGGGGGCTCAACAATGAGCAGTTCTTC. The rearrangement links TRBV20-1 to TRBJ2-5, with a weak D call TRBD2 (7 bases). The assigned J gene may be wrong: the sequence end matches TRBJ2-1 better. The germline gives CDR1 DFQATT, CDR2 SNEGSKA (reference sequence). The CDR3 sequence is 15 residues long.

Worth noting for this clonotype: A far larger clone is off by one base, so a read error is likely. V usage is TRBV2 and J usage is TRBJ2-1, with 9 bases identical to TRBD1. The CDR3 has 14 amino acids. The germline V gene encodes CDR1 SNHLY and CDR2 FYNNEI. The CDR3 loop is CATSDDTGGYEQFF. The DNA for the CDR3 is TGTGCCACCAGTGATGACACAGGGGGCTACGAGCAGTTCTTC.

This clonotype was recorded at least ten times. The V call is TRBV27, the J call TRBJ2-7; TRBD1 agrees at 9 bases. After removal of 3 bases from V and 7 bases from J, the junction contained 7 bases not matched to a gene. Germline lookup yields CDR1 MNHEY and CDR2 SMNVEV (reference sequence). There are 14 residues in the CDR3. CDR3 bases: TGTGCCAGCAGTTTCGGGACAGGGTCTGGAGAGCAGTACTTC. Translated: CASSFGTGSGEQYF.

This clonotype was counted at least ten times. The chain joins TRBV12-3 or TRBV12-4 to TRBJ2-2; 8 bases map to TRBD2. There are 15 residues in the CDR3. J was trimmed by 4 bases and V by 8 bases; bases with no gene match: 9. The CDR3: CASATGLAGTGELFF. The CDR3 nucleotides are TGTGCCAGCGCAACGGGGCTAGCGGGCACCGGGGAGCTGTTTTTT.

This clonotype was counted many times. The junction does not match germline at one end; this may be a read error. The gene calls are TRBV20-1 and TRBJ2-7; 12 bases are shared with TRBD2. The CDR3 has 12 amino acids. The germline gives CDR1 DFQATT, CDR2 SNEGSKA (reference sequence). The CDR3: CRASGGAYEQYF. CDR3 in DNA: TGCAGAGCTAGCGGGGGGGCCTACGAGCAGTACTTC.

The sample holds many counts of this clonotype. In nucleotides, the CDR3 is TGTGCCAGCAGTCCCCGGACAGGGACTGGCTACACCTTC. Protein: CASSPRTGTGYTF. This chain connects TRBV3-1 to TRBJ1-2; 8 bases line up with TRBD1. The germline CDR1 and CDR2 sequences are LGHDT and YNNKEL (reference sequence). The CDR3 consists of 13 residues. The ends lost 6 bases at V and 7 bases at J; junction bases unmatched: 7.

This clonotype was observed many times. This rearrangement joins TRBV27 to TRBJ1-5, with a possible D match to TRBD1 (5 bases). The V gene's germline CDR1 is MNHEY and CDR2 SMNVEV (reference sequence). The CDR3 totals 16 residues. V lost 3 bases and J lost 2, with 14 bases in between. The CDR3 loop is CASSFQGLVGNQPQHF. The CDR3 DNA reads as TGTGCCAGCAGTTTCCAGGGTCTCGTCGGCAATCAGCCCCAGCATTTT.

This clonotype was picked up many times. The chain is built from TRBV28 and TRBJ2-3; D is perhaps TRBD2 (6 bases). Trimming took 8 bases from V and 3 from J, leaving 12 bases between them. Germline V lookup: CDR1 MDHEN, CDR2 SYDVKM. The CDR3 is made up of 13 amino acids. CDR3 DNA: TGTGCCAGCCGAGGGACTGGAACAGATACGCAGTATTTT. It yields the protein CASRGTGTDTQYF.

This clonotype came up many times. The J gene is TRBJ2-5, the V gene TRBV2; 9 bases are shared with TRBD2. V lost 4 bases, J lost 5 bases, and 14 bases stayed unmatched. Germline V gives CDR1 SNHLY, CDR2 FYNNEI. This CDR3 contains 17 residues. Written as DNA, the CDR3 is TGTGCCAGCAGTGTCGTGGCGGGGGGGCCCCTTGGGGAGACCCAGTACTTC. Its protein product is CASSVVAGGPLGETQYF.